This entry concerns a single T cell receptor beta chain. Per the original data handling: Amplification of reference gene primers was used by the study to estimate nucleated cell counts. Repertoires were generated with immunoSEQ multiplex PCR, while TCRdb's copy carries only in-frame clones and drops some. For V, J and clone size, that table is used; D and trimming come from the DNA. The table includes tens of thousands of clones, 90% to 95% detected once. This sample was included in a study of blood T cell repertoires in COVID-19. Study information: Material from acute and convalescent COVID-19 was sourced from the United States, Italy and Spain. The analysed material was cDNA or gDNA that came from T cells, B-cell-depleted T cells, or PBMCs.

With 7 bases clipped from V and 4 bases from J, the junction kept 10 bases outside the gene matches. The germline V gene has CDR1 SGHRS and CDR2 YFSETQ. This CDR3 is 15 amino acids long. This chain connects TRBV5-1 to TRBJ2-7, with 11 bases identical to TRBD1. Sequenced sample: peripheral blood. This receptor was taken from a human donor in a cohort sampled during active COVID-19. CDR3 protein: CASLPGQGAYYEQYF. The CDR3 DNA is TGCGCCAGCCTACCCGGACAGGGGGCGTATTACGAGCAGTACTTC. The full variable domain, rest sourced from reference TRBV5-1 and TRBJ2-7, is KAGVTQTPRYLIKTRGQQVTLSCSPISGHRSVSWYQQTPGQGLQFLFEYFSETQRNKGNFPGRFSGRQFSNSRSEMNVSTLELGDSALYLCASLPGQGAYYEQYFGPGTRLTVT.